This is a list of T cell receptor beta chains from one sample in a study of blood T cell repertoires in COVID-19. Profiled with immunoSEQ multiplex PCR; TCRdb holds only in-frame clones, not every one. The table shows around 95,000 clones, with roughly 80% occurring only once. Source material: peripheral blood. All receptors derive from a woman aged 70 to 79 with acute or convalescent COVID-19. The CDR3 runs from the conserved cysteine through the conserved F or W. A D gene is named only where the DNA matches it firmly. Clone size, where shown, is once, few, many, or a class for clones that have expanded.

j_call,d_call,v_call,clone_size,cdr3_aa,cdr3_nt
TRBJ2-2,-,TRBV15,many,CATSSPGGSNTGELFF,TGTGCCACCAGCAGCCCGGGGGGCTCGAACACCGGGGAGCTGTTTTTT
TRBJ1-1,TRBD1,TRBV24-1,-,CATSAGTGEAEAFF,TGTGCCACCAGTGCGGGGACAGGGGAGGCTGAAGCTTTCTTT
TRBJ2-1,TRBD2,TRBV2,-,CASSRGGGSEQFF,TGTGCCAGCAGTCGGGGGGGCGGAAGTGAGCAGTTCTTC
TRBJ1-1,-,TRBV29-1,-,CSVDKNTEAFF,TGCAGCGTTGACAAGAACACTGAAGCTTTCTTT
TRBJ2-3,TRBD2,TRBV7-2,-,CASSLGYERGEGDTQYF,TGTGCCAGCAGCTTAGGGTATGAGCGGGGGGAAGGTGATACGCAGTATTTT
TRBJ2-5,-,TRBV2,-,CASRLTGYQETQYF,TGTGCCAGCAGACTCACAGGGTACCAAGAGACCCAGTACTTC
TRBJ1-5,TRBD1,TRBV5-6,-,CASSRMTGGTQPQHF,TGTGCCAGCAGCAGAATGACAGGGGGCACTCAGCCCCAGCATTTT
TRBJ2-7,TRBD2,TRBV24-1,-,CATSDRLSRLAGRMGAPYEQYF,TGTGCCACCAGTGATCGACTAAGCCGACTAGCGGGGCGGATGGGTGCGCCCTACGAGCAGTACTTC
TRBJ1-2,-,TRBV30,-,CAWSVGGASGYTF,TGTGCCTGGAGTGTCGGGGGGGCAAGTGGCTACACCTTC
TRBJ1-3,-,TRBV30,-,CAWSVAGSAGNTIYF,TGTGCCTGGAGTGTGGCAGGTTCCGCTGGAAACACCATATATTTT
TRBJ1-4,-,TRBV5-1,-,CASSYGSGGGNEKLFF,TGCGCCAGCAGCTACGGGTCCGGGGGAGGTAATGAAAAACTGTTTTTT
TRBJ2-3,-,TRBV9,-,CASSVSRGGGWSTDTQYF,TGTGCCAGCAGCGTTAGCCGTGGAGGGGGCTGGAGCACAGATACGCAGTATTTT
TRBJ1-1,-,TRBV19,-,CASSSRDTREAFF,TGTGCCAGTAGTTCCCGGGACACTCGTGAAGCTTTCTTT
TRBJ1-5,TRBD1,TRBV18,-,CASSPPGQGGPYSNQPQHF,TGTGCCAGCTCACCCCCGGGACAGGGGGGGCCCTATAGCAATCAGCCCCAGCATTTT
TRBJ2-5,TRBD2,TRBV4-1,-,CASSQESASGGPNEETQYF,TGCGCCAGCAGCCAAGAATCGGCTAGCGGGGGGCCGAATGAAGAGACCCAGTACTTC
TRBJ1-5,-,TRBV19,-,CASSQWGGNQPQHF,TGTGCCAGTAGTCAATGGGGGGGCAATCAGCCCCAGCATTTT
TRBJ2-7,TRBD1,TRBV30,-,CAFTGTGVLDEQYF,TGTGCCTTCACCGGGACAGGGGTTCTTGACGAGCAGTACTTC
TRBJ1-5,TRBD1,TRBV19,-,CASSIRDRPNQPQHF,TGTGCCAGTAGTATCCGGGACAGACCCAATCAGCCCCAGCATTTT
TRBJ1-1,-,TRBV9,-,CASSGSQGTEAFF,TGTGCCAGCAGCGGATCGCAGGGGACTGAAGCTTTCTTT
TRBJ1-5,TRBD1,TRBV24-1,-,CATSEGGGQPQHF,TGTGCCACCAGTGAAGGGGGCGGGCAGCCCCAGCATTTT
TRBJ2-3,-,TRBV18,-,CASSPESTDTQYF,TGTGCCAGCTCACCTGAGTCCACAGATACGCAGTATTTT
TRBJ1-3,-,TRBV19,-,CASSSSGDVGGNTIYF,TGTGCCAGTAGTTCCTCGGGGGACGTAGGTGGAAACACCATATATTTT
TRBJ2-7,TRBD1,TRBV11-2,-,CASSLETGQGIIEQYF,TGTGCCAGCAGCTTAGAAACCGGACAGGGAATAATTGAGCAGTACTTC
TRBJ1-1,-,TRBV7-8,-,CASSLARDLNTEAFF,TGTGCCAGCAGCTTAGCGAGGGATTTGAACACTGAAGCTTTCTTT
TRBJ2-3,TRBD1,TRBV7-9,-,CASSFEQGRTDTQYF,TGTGCCAGCAGCTTTGAACAGGGGCGCACAGATACGCAGTATTTT
TRBJ2-2,TRBD2,TRBV7-2,-,CASSAGLASRELFF,TGTGCCAGCAGCGCGGGACTAGCGAGTCGGGAGCTGTTTTTT
TRBJ2-7,-,TRBV27,-,CASSAPGQSYEQYF,TGTGCCAGCAGTGCGCCAGGACAGAGCTACGAGCAGTACTTC
TRBJ2-7,-,TRBV27,-,CASSLFLGSQEEDGVEQYF,TGTGCCAGCAGTTTATTTTTGGGGTCCCAGGAGGAGGACGGTGTTGAGCAGTACTTC